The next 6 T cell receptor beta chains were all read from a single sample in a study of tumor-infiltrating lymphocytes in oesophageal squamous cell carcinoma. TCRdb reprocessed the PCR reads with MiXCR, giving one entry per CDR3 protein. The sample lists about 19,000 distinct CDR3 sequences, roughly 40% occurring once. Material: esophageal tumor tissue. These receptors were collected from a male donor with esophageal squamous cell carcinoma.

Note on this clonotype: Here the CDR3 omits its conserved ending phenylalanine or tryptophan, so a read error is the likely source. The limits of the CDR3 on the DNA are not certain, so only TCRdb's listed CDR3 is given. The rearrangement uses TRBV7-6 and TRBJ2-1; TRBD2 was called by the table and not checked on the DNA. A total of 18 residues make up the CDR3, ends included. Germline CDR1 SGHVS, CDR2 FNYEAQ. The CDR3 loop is CASSSGSGQGPYEQYFGN.

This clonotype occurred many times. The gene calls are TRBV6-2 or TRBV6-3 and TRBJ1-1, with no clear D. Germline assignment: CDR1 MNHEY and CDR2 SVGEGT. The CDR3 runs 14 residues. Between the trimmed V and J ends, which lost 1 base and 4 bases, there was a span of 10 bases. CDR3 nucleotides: TGTGCCAGCAGTTACTGGGTAGAAGGCACTGAAGCTTTCTTT. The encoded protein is CASSYWVEGTEAFF.

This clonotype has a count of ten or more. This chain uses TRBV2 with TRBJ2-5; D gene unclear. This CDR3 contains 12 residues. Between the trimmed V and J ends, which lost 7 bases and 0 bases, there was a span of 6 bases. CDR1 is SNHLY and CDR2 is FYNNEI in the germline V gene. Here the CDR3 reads CASIQYQETQYF. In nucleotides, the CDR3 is TGTGCCAGCATACAGTACCAAGAGACCCAGTACTTC.

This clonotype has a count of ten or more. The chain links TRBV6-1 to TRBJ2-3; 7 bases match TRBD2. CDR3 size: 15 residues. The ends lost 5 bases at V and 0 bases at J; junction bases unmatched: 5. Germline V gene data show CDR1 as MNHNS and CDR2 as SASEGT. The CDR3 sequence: CASSSGGRSTDTQYF. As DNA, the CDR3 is TGTGCCAGCAGTTCTGGCGGGAGAAGCACAGATACGCAGTATTTT.

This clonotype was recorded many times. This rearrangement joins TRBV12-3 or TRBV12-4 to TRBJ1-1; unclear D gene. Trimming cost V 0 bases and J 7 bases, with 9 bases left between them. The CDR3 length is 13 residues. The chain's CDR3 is CASSLAGRGEAFF. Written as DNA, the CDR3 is TGTGCCAGCAGTTTAGCTGGGCGAGGTGAAGCTTTCTTT.

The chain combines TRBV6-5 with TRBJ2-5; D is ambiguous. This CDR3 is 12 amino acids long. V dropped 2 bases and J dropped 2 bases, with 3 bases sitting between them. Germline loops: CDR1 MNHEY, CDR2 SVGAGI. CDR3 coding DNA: TGTGCCAGCAGTTACGGACAAGAGACCCAGTACTTC. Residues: CASSYGQETQYF.